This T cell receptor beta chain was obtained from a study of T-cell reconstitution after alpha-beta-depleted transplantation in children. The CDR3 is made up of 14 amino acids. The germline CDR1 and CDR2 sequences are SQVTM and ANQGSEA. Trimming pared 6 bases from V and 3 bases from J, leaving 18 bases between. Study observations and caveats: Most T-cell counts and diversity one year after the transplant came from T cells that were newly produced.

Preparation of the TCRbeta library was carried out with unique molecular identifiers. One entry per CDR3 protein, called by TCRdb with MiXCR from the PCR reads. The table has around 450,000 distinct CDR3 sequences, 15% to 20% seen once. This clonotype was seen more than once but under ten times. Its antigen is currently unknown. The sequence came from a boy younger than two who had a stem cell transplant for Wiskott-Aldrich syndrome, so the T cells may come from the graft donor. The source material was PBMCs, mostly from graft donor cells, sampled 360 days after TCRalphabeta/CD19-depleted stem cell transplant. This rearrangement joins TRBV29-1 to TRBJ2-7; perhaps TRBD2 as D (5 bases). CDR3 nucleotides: TGCAGCGTCCCACTGGGGAGAGGGTGCTACGAGCAGTACTTC. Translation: CSVPLGRGCYEQYF.